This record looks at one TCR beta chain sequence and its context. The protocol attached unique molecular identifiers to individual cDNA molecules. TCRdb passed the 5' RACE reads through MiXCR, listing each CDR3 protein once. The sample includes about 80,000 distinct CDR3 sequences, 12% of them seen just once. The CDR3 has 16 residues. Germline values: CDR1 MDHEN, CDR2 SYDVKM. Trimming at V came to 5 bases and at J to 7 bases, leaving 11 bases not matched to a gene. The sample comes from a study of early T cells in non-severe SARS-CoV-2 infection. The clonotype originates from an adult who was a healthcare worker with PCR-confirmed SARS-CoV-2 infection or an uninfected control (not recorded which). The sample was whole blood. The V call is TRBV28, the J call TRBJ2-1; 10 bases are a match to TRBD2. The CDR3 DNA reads TGTGCCAGCAGTCCCCATCTAGCGGGAGCGGGTAATGAGCAGTTCTTC. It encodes CASSPHLAGAGNEQFF.